These 3 T cell receptor beta chains came from one sample sequenced in a study of OX40 agonist ivuxolimab in advanced cancers. TCRdb keeps only in-frame clones here, not all; method: immunoSEQ multiplex PCR. The sample lists some 20,000 clones; around 87% were seen once. Sequences were derived from CD4+ or CD8+ T cells sorted from blood, sampled in a trial of the OX40 agonist ivuxolimab. The receptors were sampled from an adult with an advanced solid tumor such as melanoma, head and neck, liver or kidney cancer.

The V call is TRBV4-1, the J call TRBJ1-3; the D is unclear. Trimming shortened V by 1 base and J by 4 bases, and 14 bases separated the two germline ends. This CDR3 comprises 16 residues. Germline loops: CDR1 MGHRA, CDR2 YSYEKL. The CDR3, as DNA: TGCGCCAGCAGCCAAGTCGTCCGGGGAGTCGGAAACACCATATATTTT. As protein: CASSQVVRGVGNTIYF.

V gene TRBV19 combines with J gene TRBJ1-3, with D hard to call. Trimming took 4 bases from V and 0 from J, leaving 4 bases between them. The CDR3 runs 13 residues. The germline V gene has CDR1 LNHDA and CDR2 SQIVND (reference sequence). The CDR3 DNA sequence: TGTGCCAGTAGTAGTTCCTCTGGAAACACCATATATTTT. This translates into CASSSSSGNTIYF.

Remarks on this clone: The sample carries other DNA sequences with the same CDR3. The V and J genes are TRBV29-1 and TRBJ1-3; D not resolved. Per germline, CDR1 SQVTM and CDR2 ANQGSEA. Trimming stripped 6 bases from V and 6 bases from J, with 6 bases between. CDR3 length equals 10 residues. The CDR3 protein is CSVQENTIYF. As DNA, the CDR3 is TGCAGCGTCCAGGAAAACACCATATATTTT.